A selection of T cell receptor beta chains follows, all from one sample in a study of shared clonotypes between healthy human individuals. Clones were read by immunoSEQ multiplex PCR, and TCRdb kept only the in-frame ones, dropping some. The table shows around 690,000 clones, with less than 95% occurring only once. The sample was memory CD8+ T cells from PBMCs. The receptors come from a man in his late teens or twenties in good health. Some clones in this sample may be carry-over from other donors' samples. Each CDR3 is given with its conserved first and last residue.

J: TRBJ2-1; V: TRBV19; CDR3: CASTSGLVYNEQFF
J: TRBJ2-1; V: TRBV10-3; CDR3: CAISDPGLVLDEQFF
J: TRBJ1-1; V: TRBV19; CDR3: CASSIRDRGPEAFF
J: TRBJ2-6; V: TRBV30; CDR3: CAWRGGTGANVLTF
J: TRBJ2-1; V: TRBV7-9; CDR3: CASSSLWREGYNEQFF
J: TRBJ2-1; V: TRBV7-8; CDR3: CASSLVQDEQFF
J: TRBJ2-7; V: TRBV4-1; CDR3: CASSQEGSGEGYF
J: TRBJ2-3; V: TRBV9; CDR3: CASSLRFDTQYF
J: TRBJ1-2; V: TRBV27; CDR3: CASSLNGGGYGYTF
J: TRBJ2-1; V: TRBV5-1; CDR3: CASSAAEPIFDEQFF
J: TRBJ2-7; V: TRBV5-4; CDR3: CASSPDRSAYEQYF
J: TRBJ2-2; V: TRBV6-5; CDR3: CASSSETGENTGELFF
J: TRBJ2-1; V: TRBV27; CDR3: CASSLFAGTAGHEQFF
J: TRBJ2-5; V: TRBV7-8; CDR3: CASSPRLRQETQYF
J: TRBJ2-1; V: TRBV11-2; CDR3: CASSRIAGAEQFF
J: TRBJ2-7; V: TRBV28; CDR3: CASTRPSERSLNEQYF
J: TRBJ2-1; V: TRBV7-9; CDR3: CASSTTLALSYNEQFF
J: NA; V: TRBV27; CDR3: CASSLSGTGVHEQYF
J: TRBJ1-2; V: TRBV5-6; CDR3: CASSSGQGYYGYTF
J: TRBJ2-7; V: TRBV14; CDR3: CASSPTDTPYEQYF
J: TRBJ2-7; V: TRBV27; CDR3: CASRTGYEQYF
J: TRBJ2-7; V: TRBV4-1; CDR3: CASSQGRGLAEIYEQYF
J: TRBJ2-7; V: TRBV9; CDR3: CASSLTGREQYF
J: TRBJ2-7; V: TRBV27; CDR3: CASSLGGVSGRMPYEQYF
J: TRBJ2-5; V: TRBV25-1; CDR3: CASSVGSVEETQYF
J: TRBJ2-2; V: TRBV4-3; CDR3: CATGTGATGELFF
J: TRBJ2-7; V: TRBV9; CDR3: CASSSSGREQYF
J: TRBJ2-1; V: TRBV10-3; CDR3: CAISESMAGDYNEQFF
J: TRBJ2-1; V: TRBV9; CDR3: CASSVAVSGGRNEQFF
J: TRBJ1-2; V: TRBV7-2; CDR3: CASSWGPYKDYGYTF
J: TRBJ1-4; V: TRBV6-1; CDR3: CASSELGAIATNEKLFF
J: TRBJ2-2; V: TRBV19; CDR3: CASSSDRFNTGELFF
J: TRBJ1-5; V: TRBV28; CDR3: CASSLTVNSNQPQHF
J: TRBJ1-1; V: TRBV28; CDR3: CASSILPRGPEFITEAFF
J: TRBJ2-7; V: TRBV11-2; CDR3: CASRRYRGQVEQYF
J: TRBJ2-1; V: TRBV27; CDR3: CATGTSGSPGNEQFF
J: TRBJ2-1; V: TRBV4-3; CDR3: CASSQGSQLSGGDYNEQFF
J: TRBJ2-1; V: TRBV6-5; CDR3: CASSYSSGQRHNEQFF
J: TRBJ1-3; V: TRBV5-1; CDR3: CASSLRGTGNTIYF
J: TRBJ2-1; V: TRBV9; CDR3: CASSVTPRIDEQFF